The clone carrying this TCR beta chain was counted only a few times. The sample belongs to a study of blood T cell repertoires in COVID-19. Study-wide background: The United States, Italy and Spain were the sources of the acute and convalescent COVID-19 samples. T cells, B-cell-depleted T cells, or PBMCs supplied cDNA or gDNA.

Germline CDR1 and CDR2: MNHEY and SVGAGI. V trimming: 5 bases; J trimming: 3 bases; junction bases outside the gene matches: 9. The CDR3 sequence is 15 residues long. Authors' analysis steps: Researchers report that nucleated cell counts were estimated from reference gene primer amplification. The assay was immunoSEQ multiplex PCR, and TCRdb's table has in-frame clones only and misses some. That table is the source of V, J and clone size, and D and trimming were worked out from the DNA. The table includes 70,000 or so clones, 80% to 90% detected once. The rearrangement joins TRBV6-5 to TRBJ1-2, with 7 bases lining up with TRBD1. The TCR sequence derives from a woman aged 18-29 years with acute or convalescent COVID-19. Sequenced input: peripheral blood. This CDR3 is CASSTNYGTDYGYTF. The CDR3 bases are TGTGCCAGCAGTACGAACTACGGGACAGACTATGGCTACACCTTC.